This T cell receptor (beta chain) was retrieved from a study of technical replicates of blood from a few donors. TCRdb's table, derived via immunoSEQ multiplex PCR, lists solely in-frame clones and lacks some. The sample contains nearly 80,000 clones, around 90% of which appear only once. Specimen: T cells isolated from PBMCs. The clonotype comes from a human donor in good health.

The DNA for the CDR3 is TGTGCCAGCAGCTTATGGGCCTATGGCTACACCTTC. Protein: CASSLWAYGYTF. The V gene is TRBV11-2, the J gene TRBJ1-2; D remains unclear. This CDR3 is built from 12 residues. Between the trimmed V and J ends, which lost 2 bases and 4 bases, there was a span of 5 bases. In germline, CDR1 is SGHAT, CDR2 FQNNGV.